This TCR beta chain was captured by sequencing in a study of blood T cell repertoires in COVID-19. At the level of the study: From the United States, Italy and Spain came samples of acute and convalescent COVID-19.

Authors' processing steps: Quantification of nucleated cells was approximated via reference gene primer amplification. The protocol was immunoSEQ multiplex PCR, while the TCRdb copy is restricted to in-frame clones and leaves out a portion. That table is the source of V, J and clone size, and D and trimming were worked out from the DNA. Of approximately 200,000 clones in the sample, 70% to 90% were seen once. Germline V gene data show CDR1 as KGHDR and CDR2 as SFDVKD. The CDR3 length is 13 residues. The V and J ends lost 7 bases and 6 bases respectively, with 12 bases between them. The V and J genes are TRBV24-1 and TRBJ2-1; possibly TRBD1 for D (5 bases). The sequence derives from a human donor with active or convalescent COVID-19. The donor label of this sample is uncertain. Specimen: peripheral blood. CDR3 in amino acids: CATRPRGVNEQFF. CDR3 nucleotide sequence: TGTGCCACCAGGCCTAGGGGCGTCAATGAGCAGTTCTTC.